This T cell receptor (beta chain) comes out of a study of cytomegalovirus exposure and HLA in healthy donors. Researchers ran the PCR with 60 Vbeta and 13 Jbeta primers. Assay used: immunoSEQ multiplex PCR; TCRdb lists only in-frame clones, some missing. The profile shows under 200,000 clones, 79% of them singletons. Germline CDR1 MNHEY, CDR2 SMNVEV (reference sequence). This CDR3 comprises 13 residues. V lost 2 bases, J lost 3 bases, and 6 bases lay in between. The clonotype originates from a woman aged 25 to 39 in good health and CMV-seropositive. Sequencing was performed on PBMCs. The rearrangement uses TRBV27 and TRBJ2-3; a weak D match, TRBD2 (6 bases). CDR3 bases: TGTGCCAGCAGTTTACGGGGGACAGATACGCAGTATTTT. This sequence encodes CASSLRGTDTQYF.